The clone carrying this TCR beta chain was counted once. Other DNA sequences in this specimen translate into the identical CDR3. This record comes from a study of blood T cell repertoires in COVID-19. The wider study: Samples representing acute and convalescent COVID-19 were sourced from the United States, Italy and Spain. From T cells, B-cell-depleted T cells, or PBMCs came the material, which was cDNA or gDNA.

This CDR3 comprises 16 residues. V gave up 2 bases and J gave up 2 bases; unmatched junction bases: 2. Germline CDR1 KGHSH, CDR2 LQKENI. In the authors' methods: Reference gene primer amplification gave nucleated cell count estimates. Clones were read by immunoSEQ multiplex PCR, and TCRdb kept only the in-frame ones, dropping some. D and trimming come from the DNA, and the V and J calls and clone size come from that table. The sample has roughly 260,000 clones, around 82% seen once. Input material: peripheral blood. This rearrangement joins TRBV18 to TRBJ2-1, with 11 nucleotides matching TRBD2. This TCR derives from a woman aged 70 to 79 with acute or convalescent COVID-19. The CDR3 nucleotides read TGTGCCAGCTCACCAACTAGCGGGGGTACCTACAATGAGCAGTTCTTC. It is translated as CASSPTSGGTYNEQFF.